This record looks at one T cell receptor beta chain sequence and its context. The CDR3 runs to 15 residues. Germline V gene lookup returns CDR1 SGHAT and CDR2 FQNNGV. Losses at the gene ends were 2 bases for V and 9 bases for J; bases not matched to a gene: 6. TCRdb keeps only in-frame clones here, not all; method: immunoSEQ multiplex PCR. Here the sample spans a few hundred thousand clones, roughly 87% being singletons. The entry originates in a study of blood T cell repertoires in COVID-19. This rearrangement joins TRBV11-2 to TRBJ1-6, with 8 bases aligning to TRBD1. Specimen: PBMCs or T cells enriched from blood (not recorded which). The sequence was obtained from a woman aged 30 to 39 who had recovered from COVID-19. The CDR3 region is CASSLSGQGISPLHF. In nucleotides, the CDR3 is TGTGCCAGCAGCTTATCTGGACAGGGCATTTCACCCCTCCACTTT.